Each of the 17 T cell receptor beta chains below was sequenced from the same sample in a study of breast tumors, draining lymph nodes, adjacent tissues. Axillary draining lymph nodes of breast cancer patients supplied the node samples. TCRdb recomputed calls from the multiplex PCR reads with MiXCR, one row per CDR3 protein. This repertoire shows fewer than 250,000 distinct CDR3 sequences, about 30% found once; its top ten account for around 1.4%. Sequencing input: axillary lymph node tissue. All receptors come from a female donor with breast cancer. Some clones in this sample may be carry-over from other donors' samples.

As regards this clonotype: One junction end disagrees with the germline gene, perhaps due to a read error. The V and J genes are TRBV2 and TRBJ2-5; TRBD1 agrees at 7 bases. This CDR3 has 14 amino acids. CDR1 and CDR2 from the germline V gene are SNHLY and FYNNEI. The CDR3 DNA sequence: TGTGCCCGCAGCACGGACAGGAACAAGGAGACCCAGTACTTC. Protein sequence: CARSTDRNKETQYF. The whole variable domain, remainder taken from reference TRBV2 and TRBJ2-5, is EPEVTQTPSHQVTQMGQEVILRCVPISNHLYFYWYRQILGQKVEFLVSFYNNEISEKSEIFDDQFSVERPDGSNFTLKIRSTKLEDSAMYFCARSTDRNKETQYFGPGTRLLVL.

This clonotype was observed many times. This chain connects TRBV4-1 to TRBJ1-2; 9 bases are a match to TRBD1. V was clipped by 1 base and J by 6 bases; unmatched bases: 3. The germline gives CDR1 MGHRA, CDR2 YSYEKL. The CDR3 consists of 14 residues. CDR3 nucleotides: TGCGCCAGCAGCCAAGCGGGACAGGGACATGGCTACACCTTC. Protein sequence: CASSQAGQGHGYTF.

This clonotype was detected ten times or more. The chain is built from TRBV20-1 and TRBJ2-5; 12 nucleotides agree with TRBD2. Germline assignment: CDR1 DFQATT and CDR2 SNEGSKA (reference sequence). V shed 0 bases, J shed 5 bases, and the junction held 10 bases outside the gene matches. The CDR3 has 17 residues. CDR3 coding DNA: TGCAGTGCTAGAGATGCGCTTCTAGCGGGAGGGCCGGAGACCCAGTACTTC. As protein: CSARDALLAGGPETQYF.

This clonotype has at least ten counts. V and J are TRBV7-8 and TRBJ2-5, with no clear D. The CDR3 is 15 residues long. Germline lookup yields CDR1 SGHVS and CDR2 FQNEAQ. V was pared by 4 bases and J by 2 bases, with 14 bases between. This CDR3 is CASSSSTLGQETQYF. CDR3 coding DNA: TGTGCCAGCAGCTCCTCGACTCTGGGGCAAGAGACCCAGTACTTC.

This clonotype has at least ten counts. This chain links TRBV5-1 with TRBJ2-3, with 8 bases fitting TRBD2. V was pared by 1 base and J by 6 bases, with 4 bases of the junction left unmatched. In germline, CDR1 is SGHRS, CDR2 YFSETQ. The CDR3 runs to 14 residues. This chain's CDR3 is CASSLTGGGDTQYF. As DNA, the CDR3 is TGCGCCAGCAGCTTGACGGGAGGGGGGGATACGCAGTATTTT.

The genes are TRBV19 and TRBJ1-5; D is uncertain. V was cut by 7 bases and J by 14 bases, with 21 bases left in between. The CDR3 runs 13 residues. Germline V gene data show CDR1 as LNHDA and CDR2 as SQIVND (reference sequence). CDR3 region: CASTLSGGSYEHF. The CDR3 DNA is TGTGCCAGTACCCTGAGTGGTGGCAGCTACGAGCATTTT.

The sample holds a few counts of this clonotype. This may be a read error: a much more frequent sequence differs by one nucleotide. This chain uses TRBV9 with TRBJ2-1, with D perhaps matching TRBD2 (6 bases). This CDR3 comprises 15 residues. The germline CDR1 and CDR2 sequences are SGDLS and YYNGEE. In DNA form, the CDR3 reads TGTGCCAGCAGCCAACGCGGGATTCTGAACAATGAGCCGTTCTTC. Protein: CASSQRGILNNEPFF.

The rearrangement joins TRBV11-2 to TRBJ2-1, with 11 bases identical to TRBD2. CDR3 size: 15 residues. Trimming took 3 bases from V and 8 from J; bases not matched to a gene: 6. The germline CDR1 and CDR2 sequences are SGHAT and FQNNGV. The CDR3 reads CASSFKSGLADEQFF. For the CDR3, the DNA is TGTGCCAGCAGCTTCAAGTCGGGACTAGCGGATGAGCAGTTCTTC.

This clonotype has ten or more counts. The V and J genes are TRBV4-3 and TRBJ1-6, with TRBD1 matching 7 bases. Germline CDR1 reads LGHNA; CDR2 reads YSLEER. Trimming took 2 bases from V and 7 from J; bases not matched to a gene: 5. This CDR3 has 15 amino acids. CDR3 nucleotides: TGCGCCAGCAGCCAAAAGACAGGGACGAATTCACCCCTCCACTTT. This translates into CASSQKTGTNSPLHF.

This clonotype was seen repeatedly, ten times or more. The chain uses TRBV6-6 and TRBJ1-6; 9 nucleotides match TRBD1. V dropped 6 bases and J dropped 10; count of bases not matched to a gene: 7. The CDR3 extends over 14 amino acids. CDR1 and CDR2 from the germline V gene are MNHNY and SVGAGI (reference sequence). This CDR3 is CASSPDRGGSPLHF. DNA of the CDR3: TGTGCCAGCAGCCCGGACAGGGGAGGATCACCCCTCCACTTT.

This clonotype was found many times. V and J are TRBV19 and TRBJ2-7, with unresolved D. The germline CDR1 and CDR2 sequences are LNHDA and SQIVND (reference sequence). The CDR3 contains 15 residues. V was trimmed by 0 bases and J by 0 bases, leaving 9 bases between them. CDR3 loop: CASSIEGVSSYEQYF. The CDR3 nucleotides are TGTGCCAGTAGTATAGAGGGCGTCAGCTCCTACGAGCAGTACTTC.

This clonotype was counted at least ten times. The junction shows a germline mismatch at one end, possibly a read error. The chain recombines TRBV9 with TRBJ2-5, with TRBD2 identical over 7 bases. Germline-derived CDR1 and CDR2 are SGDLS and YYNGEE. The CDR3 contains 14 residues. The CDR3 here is CASTLLPGGKTQSF. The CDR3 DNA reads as TGTGCCAGCACGCTACTCCCGGGGGGTAAGACCCAGTCCTTC.

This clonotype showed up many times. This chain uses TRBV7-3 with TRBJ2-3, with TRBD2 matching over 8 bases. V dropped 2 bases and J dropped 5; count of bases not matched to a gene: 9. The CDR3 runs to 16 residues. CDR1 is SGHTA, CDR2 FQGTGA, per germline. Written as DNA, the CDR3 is TGTGCCAGCAGCTTAGAGAGGGTAGCGGGATTAGATACGCAGTATTTT. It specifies CASSLERVAGLDTQYF.

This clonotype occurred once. The CDR3 DNA is TGTGCCAGTAGTGGACAGGGACAGAGGAGGCAGCCCCAGCATTTT. This codes for CASSGQGQRRQPQHF. V and J are TRBV19 and TRBJ1-5; TRBD1 matches at 8 bases. This CDR3 has 15 amino acids. V was pared by 5 bases and J by 7 bases, with 10 bases of the junction left unmatched. Germline CDR1 and CDR2: LNHDA and SQIVND (reference sequence). The whole variable domain, filled in from reference TRBV19 and TRBJ1-5, reads DGGITQSPKYLFRKEGQNVTLSCEQNLNHDAMYWYRQDPGQGLRLIYYSQIVNDFQKGDIAEGYSVSREKKESFPLTVTSAQKNPTAFYLCASSGQGQRRQPQHFGDGTRLSIL.

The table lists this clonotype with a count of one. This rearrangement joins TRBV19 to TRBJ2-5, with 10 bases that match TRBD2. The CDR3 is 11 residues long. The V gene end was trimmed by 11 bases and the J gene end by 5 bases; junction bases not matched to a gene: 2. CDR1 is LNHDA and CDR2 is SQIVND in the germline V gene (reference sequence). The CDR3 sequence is CAQAGGETQYF. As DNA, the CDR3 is TGTGCCCAAGCGGGAGGGGAGACCCAGTACTTC.

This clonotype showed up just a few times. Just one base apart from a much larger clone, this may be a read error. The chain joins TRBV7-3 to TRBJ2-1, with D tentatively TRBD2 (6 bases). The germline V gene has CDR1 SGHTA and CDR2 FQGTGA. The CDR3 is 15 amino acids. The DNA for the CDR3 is TGTGCCAGCAGCCCGGGCGGGGTCAGCCGCAATGAGCAGCTCTTC. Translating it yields CASSPGGVSRNEQLF.

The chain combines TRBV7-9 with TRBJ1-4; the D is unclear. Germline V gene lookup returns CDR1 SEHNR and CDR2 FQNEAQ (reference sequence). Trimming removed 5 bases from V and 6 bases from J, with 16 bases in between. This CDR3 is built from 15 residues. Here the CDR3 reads CASSPSGSGDEKLFF. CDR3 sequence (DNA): TGTGCCAGCAGCCCTAGCGGGAGCGGGGATGAAAAACTGTTTTTT.